A single TCR beta chain is shown here with its context. Its specificity is unknown. The library protocol tagged each TCR cDNA with a unique molecular identifier. TCRdb used MiXCR to reprocess the 5' RACE reads, holding one entry per CDR3 protein. The sample contains roughly 70,000 distinct CDR3 sequences, nearly 9% of which appear only once. The data belong to a study of spatial heterogeneity in lung cancer. About the research overall: An average of more than ten raw reads was observed per unique TCR and UMI combination. Study-level points and caveats: Ubiquitous, expanded tumor-derived TCRs were more frequently observed in blood at resection than at follow-up.

Sample time point: blood at routine non-recurrence follow-up after resection. The CDR3 has 15 amino acids. The ends were cut back, 0 bases at V and 4 bases at J, with 13 bases in the middle. Per germline, CDR1 SGDLS and CDR2 YYNGEE. V is TRBV9 and J is TRBJ1-2, with D tentatively TRBD1 (5 bases). The receptor comes from a female donor with early-stage non-small cell lung cancer. Sample: PBMCs, taken at follow-up. CDR3 nucleotides: TGTGCCAGCAGCGTAGAGGTGGACACCATCTATGGCTACACCTTC. Translating it yields CASSVEVDTIYGYTF.